This TCR beta chain was sequenced for a study of CXCR3-negative and CXCR3-positive naive CD8 T cells. Whole-study results and caveats: TRB CDR3 properties served as the basis for inferring TCR strength, and surface CD5 was comparable between naive subsets. CXCR3-positive naive cells carried more hydrophobic TRB CDR3s than CXCR3-negative ones.

The germline gives CDR1 SGHRS, CDR2 YFSETQ. The CDR3 totals 14 residues. A word on this clonotype: Its target is unknown.

The method, 5' RACE with UMI labels, was used to prepare the TRB cDNA libraries. TCRdb reprocessed the 5' RACE reads and reports one entry per CDR3 protein, with no DNA. The sample holds about 150,000 distinct CDR3 sequences. The chain has TRBV5-1 and TRBJ2-1; TCRdb lists TRBD2, though no DNA is available to test this call. This clonotype was obtained from a human donor in good health. Some clones in this sample may be carry-over from other donors' samples. The sample was naive CXCR3+ CD8+ T cells from blood. The subset is: CD45RO-CCR7+CD27+CD95- naive CD8+ T cells expressing CXCR3 (TNR3+). CDR3 region: CASSLPSGSNEQFF.